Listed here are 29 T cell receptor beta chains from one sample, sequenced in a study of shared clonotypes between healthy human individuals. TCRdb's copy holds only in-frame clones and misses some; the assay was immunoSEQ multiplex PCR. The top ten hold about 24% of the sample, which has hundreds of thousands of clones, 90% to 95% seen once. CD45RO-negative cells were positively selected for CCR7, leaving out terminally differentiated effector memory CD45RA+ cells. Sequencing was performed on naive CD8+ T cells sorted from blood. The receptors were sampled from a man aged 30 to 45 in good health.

This CDR3 is CASSRLAASTDTQYF. CDR3 sequence (DNA): TGTGCCAGCAGCCGACTAGCGGCTAGCACAGATACGCAGTATTTT. This chain uses TRBV9 with TRBJ2-3; 9 nucleotides line up with TRBD2. With V trimmed by 4 bases and J by 0 bases, 3 bases remained unmatched. Germline V gives CDR1 SGDLS, CDR2 YYNGEE. The CDR3 runs to 15 residues.

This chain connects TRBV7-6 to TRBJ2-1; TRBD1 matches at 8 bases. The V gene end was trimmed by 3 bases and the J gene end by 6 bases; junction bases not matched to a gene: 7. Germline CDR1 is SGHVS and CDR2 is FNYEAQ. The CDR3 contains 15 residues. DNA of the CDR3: TGTGCCAGCAGCTTCAGGCAGGGGGCCGGCAATGAGCAGTTCTTC. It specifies CASSFRQGAGNEQFF.

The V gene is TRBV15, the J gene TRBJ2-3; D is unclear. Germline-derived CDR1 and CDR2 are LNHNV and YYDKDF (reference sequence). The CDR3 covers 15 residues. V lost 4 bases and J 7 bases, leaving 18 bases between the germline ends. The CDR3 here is CATSTRRALRNTQYF. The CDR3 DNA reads TGTGCCACCAGCACCCGAAGGGCCCTCAGGAATACGCAGTATTTT.

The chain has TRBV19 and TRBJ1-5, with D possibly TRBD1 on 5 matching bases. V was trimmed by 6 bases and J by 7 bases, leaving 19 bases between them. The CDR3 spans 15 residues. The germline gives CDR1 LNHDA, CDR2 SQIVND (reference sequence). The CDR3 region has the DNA TGTGCCAGTAGGGCCATGGTGGCAGGGCAACAGCCCCAGCATTTT. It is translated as CASRAMVAGQQPQHF. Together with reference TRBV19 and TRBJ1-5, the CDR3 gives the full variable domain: DGGITQSPKYLFRKEGQNVTLSCEQNLNHDAMYWYRQDPGQGLRLIYYSQIVNDFQKGDIAEGYSVSREKKESFPLTVTSAQKNPTAFYLCASRAMVAGQQPQHFGDGTRLSIL.

The DNA of the CDR3 is TGTGCCAGTGCGAGGGGTACCTACAATGAGCAGTTCTTC. Protein sequence: CASARGTYNEQFF. The chain joins TRBV27 to TRBJ2-1; D assignment may be TRBD1 or TRBD2 (5 bases each). The germline V gene has CDR1 MNHEY and CDR2 SMNVEV (reference sequence). Trimming pared 9 bases from V and 2 bases from J, leaving 11 bases between. CDR3 length: 13 amino acids.

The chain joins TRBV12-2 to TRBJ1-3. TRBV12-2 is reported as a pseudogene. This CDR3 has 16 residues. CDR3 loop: CASRLDREASGNTIYF. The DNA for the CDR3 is TGTGCAAGTCGCTTAGACCGGGAAGCCTCTGGAAACACCATATATTTT.

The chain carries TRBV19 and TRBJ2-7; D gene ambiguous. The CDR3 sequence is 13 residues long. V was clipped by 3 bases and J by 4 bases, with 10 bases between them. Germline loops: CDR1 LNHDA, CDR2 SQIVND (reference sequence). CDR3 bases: TGTGCCAGTAGTATGGAAGGGTTGTACGAGCAGTACTTC. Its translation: CASSMEGLYEQYF.

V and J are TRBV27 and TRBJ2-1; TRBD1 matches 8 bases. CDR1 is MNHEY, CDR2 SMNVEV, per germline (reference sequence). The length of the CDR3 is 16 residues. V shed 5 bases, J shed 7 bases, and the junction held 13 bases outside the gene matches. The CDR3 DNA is TGTGCCAGCAGTCCATTCTCCCAGGGGGCTGGAAATGAGCAGTTCTTC. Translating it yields CASSPFSQGAGNEQFF.

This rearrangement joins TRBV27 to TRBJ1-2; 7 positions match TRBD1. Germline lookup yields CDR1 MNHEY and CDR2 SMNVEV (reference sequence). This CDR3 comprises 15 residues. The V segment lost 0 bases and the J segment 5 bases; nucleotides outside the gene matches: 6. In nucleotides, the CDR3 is TGTGCCAGCAGTTTATCGGTCAGGGGGGGTTATGGCTACACCTTC. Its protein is CASSLSVRGGYGYTF.

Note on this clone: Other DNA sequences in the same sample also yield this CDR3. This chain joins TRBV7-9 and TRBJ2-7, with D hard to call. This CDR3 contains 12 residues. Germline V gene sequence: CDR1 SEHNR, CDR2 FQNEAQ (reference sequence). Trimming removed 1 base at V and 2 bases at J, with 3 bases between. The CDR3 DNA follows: TGTGCCAGCAGCTTAGATCCCTACGAGCAGTACTTC. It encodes CASSLDPYEQYF.

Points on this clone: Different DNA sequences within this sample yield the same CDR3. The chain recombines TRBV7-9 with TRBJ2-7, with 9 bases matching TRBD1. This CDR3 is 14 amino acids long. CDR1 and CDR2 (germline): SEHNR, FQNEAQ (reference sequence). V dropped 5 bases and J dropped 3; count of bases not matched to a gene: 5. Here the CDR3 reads CASSPPGQGYEQYF. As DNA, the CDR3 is TGTGCCAGCAGCCCACCGGGACAGGGCTACGAGCAGTACTTC.

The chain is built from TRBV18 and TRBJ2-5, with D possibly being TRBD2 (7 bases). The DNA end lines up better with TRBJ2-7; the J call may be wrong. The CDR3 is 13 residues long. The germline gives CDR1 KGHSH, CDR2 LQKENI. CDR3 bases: TGTGCCAGCTCACCGGGGAGGGGGTACGAGCAGTACTTC. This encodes CASSPGRGYEQYF.

In nucleotides, the CDR3 is TGTGCCCTTGAGGGTAGGGTCCAAGAGACCCAGTACTTC. This sequence encodes CALEGRVQETQYF. The chain joins TRBV2 to TRBJ2-5, with a weak D call TRBD2 (5 bases). CDR1 and CDR2 from the germline V gene are SNHLY and FYNNEI. The CDR3 contains 13 residues. Deletions cut 11 bases from V and 1 base from J, with 14 bases between.

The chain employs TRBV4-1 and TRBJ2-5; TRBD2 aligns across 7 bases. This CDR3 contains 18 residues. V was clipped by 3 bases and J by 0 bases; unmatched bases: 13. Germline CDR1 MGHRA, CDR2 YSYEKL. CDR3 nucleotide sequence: TGCGCCAGCAGCCATCCTATAGCCGTGCTAGCGGACCAAGAGACCCAGTACTTC. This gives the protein CASSHPIAVLADQETQYF.

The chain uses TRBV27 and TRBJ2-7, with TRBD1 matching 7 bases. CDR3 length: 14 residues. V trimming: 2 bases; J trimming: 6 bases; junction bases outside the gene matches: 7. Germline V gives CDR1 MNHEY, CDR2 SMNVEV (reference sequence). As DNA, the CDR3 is TGTGCCAGCAGTTTAGCAGGGGGTGGTCGCGAGCAGTACTTC. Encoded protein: CASSLAGGGREQYF.

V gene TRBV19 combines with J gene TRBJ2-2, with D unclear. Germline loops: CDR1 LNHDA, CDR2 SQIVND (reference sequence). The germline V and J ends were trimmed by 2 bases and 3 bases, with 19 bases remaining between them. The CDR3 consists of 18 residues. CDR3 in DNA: TGTGCCAGTAGTATAAGACACGTTAGGGCCGATTACACCGGGGAGCTGTTTTTT. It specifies CASSIRHVRADYTGELFF.

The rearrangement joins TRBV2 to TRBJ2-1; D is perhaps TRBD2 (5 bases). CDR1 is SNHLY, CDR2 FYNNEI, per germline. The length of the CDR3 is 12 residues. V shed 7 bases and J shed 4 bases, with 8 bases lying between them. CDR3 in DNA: TGTGCCAGCAACACGGGATACAATGAGCAGTTCTTC. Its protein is CASNTGYNEQFF. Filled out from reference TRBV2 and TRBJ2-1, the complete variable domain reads EPEVTQTPSHQVTQMGQEVILRCVPISNHLYFYWYRQILGQKVEFLVSFYNNEISEKSEIFDDQFSVERPDGSNFTLKIRSTKLEDSAMYFCASNTGYNEQFFGPGTRLTVL.

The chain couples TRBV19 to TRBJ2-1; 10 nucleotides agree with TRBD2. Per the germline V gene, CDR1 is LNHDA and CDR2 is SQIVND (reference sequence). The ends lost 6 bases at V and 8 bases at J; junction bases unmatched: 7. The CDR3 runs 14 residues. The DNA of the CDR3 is TGTGCCAGTAGACCCCTAGCGGGGGCCTATGAGCAGTTCTTC. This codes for CASRPLAGAYEQFF. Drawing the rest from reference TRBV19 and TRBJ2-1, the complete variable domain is DGGITQSPKYLFRKEGQNVTLSCEQNLNHDAMYWYRQDPGQGLRLIYYSQIVNDFQKGDIAEGYSVSREKKESFPLTVTSAQKNPTAFYLCASRPLAGAYEQFFGPGTRLTVL.

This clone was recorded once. CDR3 DNA: TGTGCCAGCAGTGGGTTTCTTCCTGACACAGATACGCAGTATTTT. Protein sequence: CASSGFLPDTDTQYF. The rearrangement joins TRBV21-1 to TRBJ2-3. TRBV21-1 is deemed a pseudogene. The CDR3 runs to 15 residues.

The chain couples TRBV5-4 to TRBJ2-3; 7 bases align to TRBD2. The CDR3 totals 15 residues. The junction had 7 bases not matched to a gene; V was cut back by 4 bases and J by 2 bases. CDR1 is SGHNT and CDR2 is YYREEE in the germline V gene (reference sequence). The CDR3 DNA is TGTGCCAGCAGCGCAGCGGGGCAACTCACAGATACGCAGTATTTT. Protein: CASSAAGQLTDTQYF.

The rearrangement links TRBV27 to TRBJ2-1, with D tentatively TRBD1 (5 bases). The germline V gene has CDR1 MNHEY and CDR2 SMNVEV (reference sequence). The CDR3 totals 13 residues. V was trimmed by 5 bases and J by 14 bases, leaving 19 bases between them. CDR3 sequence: CASSPTPRAVEFF. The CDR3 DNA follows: TGTGCCAGCAGTCCAACACCCAGGGCAGTTGAGTTCTTC.

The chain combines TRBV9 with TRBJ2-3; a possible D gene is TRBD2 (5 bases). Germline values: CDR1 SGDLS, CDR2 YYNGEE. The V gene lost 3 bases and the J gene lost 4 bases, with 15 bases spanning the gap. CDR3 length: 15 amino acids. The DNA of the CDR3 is TGTGCCAGCAGCGGTACTGTGCGGGTACCAGATACGCAGTATTTT. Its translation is CASSGTVRVPDTQYF.

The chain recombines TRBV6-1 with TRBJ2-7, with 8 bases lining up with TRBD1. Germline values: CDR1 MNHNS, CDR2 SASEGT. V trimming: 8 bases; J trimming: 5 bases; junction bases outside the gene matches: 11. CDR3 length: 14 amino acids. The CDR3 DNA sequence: TGTGCCAGCGGCCCGGGACAGGAGGTTCACGAGCAGTACTTC. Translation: CASGPGQEVHEQYF.

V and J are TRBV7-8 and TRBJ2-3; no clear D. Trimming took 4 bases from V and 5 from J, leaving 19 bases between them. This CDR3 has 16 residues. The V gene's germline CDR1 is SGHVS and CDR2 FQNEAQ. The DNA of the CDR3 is TGTGCCAGCAGCTATCGAGACCCAAAGGGTAAAGATACGCAGTATTTT. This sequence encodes CASSYRDPKGKDTQYF.

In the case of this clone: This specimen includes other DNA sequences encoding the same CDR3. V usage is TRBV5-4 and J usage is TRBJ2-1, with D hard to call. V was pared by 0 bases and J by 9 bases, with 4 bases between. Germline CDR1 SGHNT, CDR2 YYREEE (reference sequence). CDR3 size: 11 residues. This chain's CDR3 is CASSLGVEQFF. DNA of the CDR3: TGTGCCAGCAGCTTGGGAGTTGAGCAGTTCTTC.

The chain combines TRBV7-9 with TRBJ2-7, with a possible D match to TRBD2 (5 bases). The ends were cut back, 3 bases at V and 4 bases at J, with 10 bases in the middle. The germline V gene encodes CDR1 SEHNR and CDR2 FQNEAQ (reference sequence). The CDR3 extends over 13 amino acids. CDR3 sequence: CASSFTGFYEQYF. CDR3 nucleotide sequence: TGTGCCAGCAGCTTTACGGGGTTTTACGAGCAGTACTTC.

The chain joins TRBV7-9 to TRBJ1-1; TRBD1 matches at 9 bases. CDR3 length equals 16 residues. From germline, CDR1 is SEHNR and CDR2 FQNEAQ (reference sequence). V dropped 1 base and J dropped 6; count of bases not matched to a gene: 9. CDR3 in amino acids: CASSLGLGTGSPEAFF. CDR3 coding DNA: TGTGCCAGCAGCTTAGGGTTAGGGACAGGGTCCCCTGAAGCTTTCTTT. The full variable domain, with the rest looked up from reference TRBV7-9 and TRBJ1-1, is DTGVSQNPRHKITKRGQNVTFRCDPISEHNRLYWYRQTLGQGPEFLTYFQNEAQLEKSRLLSDRFSAERPKGSFSTLEIQRTEQGDSAMYLCASSLGLGTGSPEAFFGQGTRLTVV.

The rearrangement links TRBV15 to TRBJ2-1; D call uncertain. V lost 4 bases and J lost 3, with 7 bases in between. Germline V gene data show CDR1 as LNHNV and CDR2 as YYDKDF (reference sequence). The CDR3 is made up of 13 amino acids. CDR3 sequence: CATSMIDYNEQFF. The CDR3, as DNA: TGTGCCACCAGCATGATTGACTACAATGAGCAGTTCTTC.

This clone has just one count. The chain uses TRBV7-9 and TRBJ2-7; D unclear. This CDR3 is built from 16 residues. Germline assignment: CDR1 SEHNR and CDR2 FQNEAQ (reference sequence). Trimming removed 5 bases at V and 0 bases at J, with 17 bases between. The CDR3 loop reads CASSPKATGGSYEQYF. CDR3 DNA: TGTGCCAGCAGCCCGAAGGCCACCGGCGGCTCCTACGAGCAGTACTTC.